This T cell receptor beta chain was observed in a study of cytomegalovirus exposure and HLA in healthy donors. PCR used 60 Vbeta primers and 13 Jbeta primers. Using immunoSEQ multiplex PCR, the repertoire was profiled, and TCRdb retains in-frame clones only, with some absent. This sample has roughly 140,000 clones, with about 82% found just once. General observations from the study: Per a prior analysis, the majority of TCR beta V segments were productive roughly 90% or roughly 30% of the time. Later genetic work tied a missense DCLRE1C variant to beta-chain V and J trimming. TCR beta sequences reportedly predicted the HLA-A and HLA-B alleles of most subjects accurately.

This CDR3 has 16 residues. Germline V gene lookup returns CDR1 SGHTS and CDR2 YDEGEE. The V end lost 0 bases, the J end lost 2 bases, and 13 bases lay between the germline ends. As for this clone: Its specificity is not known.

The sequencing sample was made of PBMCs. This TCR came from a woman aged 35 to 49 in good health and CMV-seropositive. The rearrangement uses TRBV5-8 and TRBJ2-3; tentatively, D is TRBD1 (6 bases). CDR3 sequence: CASSLVPQGDTDTQYF. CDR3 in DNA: TGTGCCAGCAGCTTGGTTCCACAGGGAGACACAGATACGCAGTATTTT.